The present entry profiles one TCR beta chain with its context. The data belong to a study of blood T cell dynamics during melanoma immunotherapy. The CDR3 is 14 residues long. Trimming removed 4 bases at V and 2 bases at J, with 12 bases between. The germline V gene encodes CDR1 SGHNT and CDR2 YENEEA. Data came from immunoSEQ multiplex PCR; TCRdb stores just in-frame clones and leaves some out. The sample holds roughly 6,000 clones, 88% seen once. As to time point: week 3, after first cycle of checkpoint inhibitor. Patients with prior systemic cancer treatment, concomitant immunosuppressants, or other active malignancies were excluded.

Sequenced material: blood, taken from a patient treated with checkpoint blockade. The V call is TRBV11-3, the J call TRBJ2-7; a weak D match, TRBD2 (6 bases). This sequence was found in a human donor with melanoma. The CDR3 sequence: CASSSGRGPYEQYF. DNA for the CDR3: TGTGCCAGCAGCTCAGGGCGGGGCCCCTACGAGCAGTACTTC.